This T cell receptor (beta chain) was sequenced during a study of patients and donors after allogeneic stem cell transplantation. This clonotype was seen repeatedly, ten times or more. Using its own MiXCR run on the RT-PCR reads, TCRdb lists one record per CDR3 protein. The top ten clones hold roughly 3% of a sample with fewer than 200,000 distinct CDR3 sequences, roughly 31% of them seen once. The CDR3 is 16 residues long. V lost 6 bases, J lost 4 bases, and 22 bases lay in between. Germline-derived CDR1 and CDR2 are SQVTM and ANQGSEA. The source of this sequence is a human donor who was either an allogeneic HSCT recipient or a stem cell or donor lymphocyte infusion donor (not recorded which). It is not recorded whose cells these are; they may come from a transplant donor. The chain has TRBV29-1 and TRBJ1-3; D remains unclear. Material for sequencing was blood, either unsorted or a sorted T cell fraction (not recorded which). CDR3 residues: CSVDVRRSGQGNTIYF. The CDR3 coding sequence is TGCAGCGTGGACGTCCGACGGTCCGGGCAAGGAAACACCATATATTTT.